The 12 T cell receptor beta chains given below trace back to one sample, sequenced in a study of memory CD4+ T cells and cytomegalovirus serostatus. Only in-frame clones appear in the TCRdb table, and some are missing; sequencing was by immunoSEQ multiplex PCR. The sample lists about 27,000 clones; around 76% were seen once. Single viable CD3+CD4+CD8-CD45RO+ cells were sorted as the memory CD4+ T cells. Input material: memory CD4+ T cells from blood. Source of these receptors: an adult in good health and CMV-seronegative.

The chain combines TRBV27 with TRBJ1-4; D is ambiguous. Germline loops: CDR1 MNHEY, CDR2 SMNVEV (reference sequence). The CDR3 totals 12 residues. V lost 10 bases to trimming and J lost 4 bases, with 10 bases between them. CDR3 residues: CATRDINEKLFF. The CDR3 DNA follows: TGTGCCACTCGGGATATTAATGAAAAACTGTTTTTT.

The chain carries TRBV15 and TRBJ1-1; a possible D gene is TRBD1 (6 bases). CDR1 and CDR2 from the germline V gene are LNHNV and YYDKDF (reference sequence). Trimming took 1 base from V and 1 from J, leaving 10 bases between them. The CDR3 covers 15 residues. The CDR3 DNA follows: TGTGCCACCAGCAGAGGGAGGGGGGGGAACACTGAAGCTTTCTTT. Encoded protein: CATSRGRGGNTEAFF.

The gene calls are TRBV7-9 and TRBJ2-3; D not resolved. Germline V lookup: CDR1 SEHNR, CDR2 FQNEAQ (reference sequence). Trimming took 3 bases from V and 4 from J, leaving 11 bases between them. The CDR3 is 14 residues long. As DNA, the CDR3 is TGTGCCAGCAGCTTCGCCGTGGGTGCAGATACGCAGTATTTT. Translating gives CASSFAVGADTQYF. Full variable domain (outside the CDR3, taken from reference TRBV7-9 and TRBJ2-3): DTGVSQNPRHKITKRGQNVTFRCDPISEHNRLYWYRQTLGQGPEFLTYFQNEAQLEKSRLLSDRFSAERPKGSFSTLEIQRTEQGDSAMYLCASSFAVGADTQYFGPGTRLTVL.

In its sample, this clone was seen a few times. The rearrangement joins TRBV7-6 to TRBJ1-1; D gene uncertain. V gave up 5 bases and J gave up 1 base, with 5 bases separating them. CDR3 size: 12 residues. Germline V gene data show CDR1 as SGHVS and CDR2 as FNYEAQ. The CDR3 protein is CASSRPNTEAFF. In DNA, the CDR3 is TGTGCCAGCAGCCGCCCGAACACTGAAGCTTTCTTT. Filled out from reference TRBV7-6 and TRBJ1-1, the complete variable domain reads GAGVSQSPRYKVTKRGQDVALRCDPISGHVSLYWYRQALGQGPEFLTYFNYEAQQDKSGLPNDRFSAERPEGSISTLTIQRTEQRDSAMYRCASSRPNTEAFFGQGTRLTVV.

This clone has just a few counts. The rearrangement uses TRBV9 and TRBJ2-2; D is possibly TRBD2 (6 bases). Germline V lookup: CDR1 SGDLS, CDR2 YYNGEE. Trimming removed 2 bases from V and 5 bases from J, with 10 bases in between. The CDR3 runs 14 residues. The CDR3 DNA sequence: TGTGCCAGCAGCGTGGGACTTGAAACCGGGGAGCTGTTTTTT. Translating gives CASSVGLETGELFF.

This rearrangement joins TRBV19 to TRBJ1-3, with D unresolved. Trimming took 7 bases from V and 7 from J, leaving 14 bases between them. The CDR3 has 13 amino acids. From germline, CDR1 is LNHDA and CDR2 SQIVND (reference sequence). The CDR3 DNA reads TGTGCCAGTAACCGGACCCCGGGGAACACCATATATTTT. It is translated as CASNRTPGNTIYF.

The CDR3 nucleotides read TGTGCCAGCAGCGAAGGCCTAGCGGACCTATACGAGCAGTACTTC. Translating it yields CASSEGLADLYEQYF. The V and J genes are TRBV9 and TRBJ2-7, with 7 bases identical to TRBD2. Unmatched junction bases numbered 10, after V lost 3 bases and J lost 4 bases. Germline V gene sequence: CDR1 SGDLS, CDR2 YYNGEE. The CDR3 sequence is 15 residues long.

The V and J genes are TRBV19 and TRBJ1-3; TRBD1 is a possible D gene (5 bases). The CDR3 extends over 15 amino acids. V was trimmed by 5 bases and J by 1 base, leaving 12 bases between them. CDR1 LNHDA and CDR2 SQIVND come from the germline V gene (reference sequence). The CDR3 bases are TGTGCCAGTAGTGCGACAGCCTCATCTGGAAACACCATATATTTT. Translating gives CASSATASSGNTIYF.

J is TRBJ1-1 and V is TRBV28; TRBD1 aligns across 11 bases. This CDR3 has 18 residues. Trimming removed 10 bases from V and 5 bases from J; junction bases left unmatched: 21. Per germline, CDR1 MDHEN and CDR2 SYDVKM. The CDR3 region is CATQTPTGTGGKRTEAFF. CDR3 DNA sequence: TGTGCCACTCAGACTCCAACCGGGACAGGGGGTAAAAGGACTGAAGCTTTCTTT.

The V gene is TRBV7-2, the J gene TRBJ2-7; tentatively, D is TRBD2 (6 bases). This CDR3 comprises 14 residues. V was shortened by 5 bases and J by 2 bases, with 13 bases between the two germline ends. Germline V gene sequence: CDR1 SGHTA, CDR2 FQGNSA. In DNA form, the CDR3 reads TGTGCCAGCAGCCGAGGTGGCGGGGCCTACGAGCAGTACTTC. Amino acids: CASSRGGGAYEQYF.

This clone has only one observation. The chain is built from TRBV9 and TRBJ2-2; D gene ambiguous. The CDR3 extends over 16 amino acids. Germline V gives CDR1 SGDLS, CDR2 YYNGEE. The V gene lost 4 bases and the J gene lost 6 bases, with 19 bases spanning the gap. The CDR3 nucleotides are TGTGCCAGCAGCCTCGATCCCAGGACGTCGCCCGGGGAGCTGTTTTTT. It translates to CASSLDPRTSPGELFF.

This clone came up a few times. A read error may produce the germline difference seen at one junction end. As DNA, the CDR3 is TGTGCCAGCAGCAAAGACAGGGGGCAGATTTCGAACACCGGGGAGCTGTTTTTT. It codes for CASSKDRGQISNTGELFF. This sequence joins TRBV4-2 and TRBJ2-2; 10 positions agree with TRBD1. The CDR3 length is 18 residues. The germline gives CDR1 LGHNA, CDR2 YNFKEQ.